The 20 T cell receptor beta chains listed next were all sequenced from one sample in a study of shared clonotypes between healthy human individuals. The protocol was immunoSEQ multiplex PCR, while the TCRdb copy is restricted to in-frame clones and leaves out a portion. The sample shows hundreds of thousands of clones, less than 85% of them seen only once. The sequencing sample was made of memory CD4+ T cells sorted from blood. Noted subset: CD45RA-negative fraction. All receptors come from a woman in her thirties in good health.

Concerning this clone: Other DNA sequences in the same sample also yield this CDR3. The rearrangement joins TRBV7-9 to TRBJ2-7, with 7 bases lining up with TRBD1. The CDR3 contains 14 residues. V lost 4 bases and J lost 3; bases outside the gene matches: 6. Looked up from germline, CDR1 is SEHNR and CDR2 is FQNEAQ (reference sequence). Here the CDR3 reads CASSSDRASYEQYF. For the CDR3, the DNA is TGTGCCAGCAGCTCCGACAGGGCAAGCTACGAGCAGTACTTC. Full variable domain (remainder filled in from reference TRBV7-9 and TRBJ2-7): DTGVSQNPRHKITKRGQNVTFRCDPISEHNRLYWYRQTLGQGPEFLTYFQNEAQLEKSRLLSDRFSAERPKGSFSTLEIQRTEQGDSAMYLCASSSDRASYEQYFGPGTRLTVT.

The V and J genes are TRBV27 and TRBJ2-1; TRBD1 might be the D (6 bases). The CDR3 contains 13 residues. Germline assignment: CDR1 MNHEY and CDR2 SMNVEV (reference sequence). The V end was cut by 6 bases, the J end by 10 bases, with 16 bases between. For the CDR3, the DNA is TGTGCCAGCAGCTTTACTCCTAGGGGGGAGCAGTTCTTC. This gives the protein CASSFTPRGEQFF.

The rearrangement joins TRBV15 to TRBJ2-7; maybe TRBD2 (6 bases). CDR1 is LNHNV and CDR2 is YYDKDF in the germline V gene (reference sequence). The CDR3 covers 17 residues. V was shortened by 2 bases and J by 4 bases, with 21 bases between the two germline ends. The CDR3 region has the DNA TGTGCCACCAGCAGACCGAATGGAGGGTCGGGCCGGTACGAGCAGTACTTC. It encodes CATSRPNGGSGRYEQYF.

The chain links TRBV28 to TRBJ1-5; 11 bases fit TRBD1. Trimming at V came to 6 bases and at J to 9 bases, leaving 7 bases not matched to a gene. The CDR3 extends over 14 amino acids. Germline V gives CDR1 MDHEN, CDR2 SYDVKM. In nucleotides, the CDR3 is TGTGCCAGCAGGGGACAGGGGGAGGTTAGGCCCCAGCATTTT. Translating gives CASRGQGEVRPQHF.

The chain employs TRBV7-2 and TRBJ1-5, with D perhaps matching TRBD1 (5 bases). Looked up from germline, CDR1 is SGHTA and CDR2 is FQGNSA. The CDR3 has 15 residues. V gave up 2 bases and J gave up 1 base, with 9 bases separating them. The CDR3 reads CASSLWGGSNQPQHF. The DNA of the CDR3 is TGTGCCAGCAGCTTATGGGGGGGGAGCAATCAGCCCCAGCATTTT.

Regarding this clone: Other nucleotide sequences in the sample specify the same CDR3. This chain joins TRBV2 and TRBJ2-7, with D possibly TRBD1 on 6 matching bases. The CDR3 is 13 amino acids. Germline V gene lookup returns CDR1 SNHLY and CDR2 FYNNEI. With 2 bases removed from V and 2 bases from J, the gap between germline ends came to 7 bases. The CDR3 is CASSESGAYEQYF. As DNA, the CDR3 is TGTGCCAGCAGTGAATCAGGGGCCTACGAGCAGTACTTC.

The chain is built from TRBV5-1 and TRBJ2-3; 7 bases align to TRBD2. CDR3 length: 16 amino acids. Losses at the gene ends were 0 bases for V and 5 bases for J; bases not matched to a gene: 9. Germline values: CDR1 SGHRS, CDR2 YFSETQ. The CDR3 nucleotides read TGCGCCAGCAGCTTGGAAGGGAGGGCCGATGTAGATACGCAGTATTTT. This encodes CASSLEGRADVDTQYF.

The chain couples TRBV7-9 to TRBJ2-5; weak D call: TRBD2 (5 bases). Germline V gene data show CDR1 as SEHNR and CDR2 as FQNEAQ (reference sequence). The CDR3 spans 14 residues. V was shortened by 6 bases and J by 4 bases, with 15 bases between the two germline ends. DNA of the CDR3: TGTGCCAGCAGATTCGGGATCTACGGAGAGACCCAGTACTTC. Protein product: CASRFGIYGETQYF.

The rearrangement joins TRBV27 to TRBJ2-7, with 7 bases matching TRBD2. This CDR3 is 13 amino acids long. V shed 5 bases and J 10 bases; nucleotides not matched to a gene: 11. CDR1 and CDR2 from the germline V gene are MNHEY and SMNVEV (reference sequence). CDR3 amino acids: CASSRSSGGTQYF. Written as DNA, the CDR3 is TGTGCCAGCAGTCGTTCTAGCGGCGGTACTCAGTACTTC.

The CDR3 loop is CASSQDPSLVSDTQYF. DNA for the CDR3: TGTGCCAGCAGCCAAGACCCCTCACTAGTATCAGATACGCAGTATTTT. The chain links TRBV4-2 to TRBJ2-3; D is perhaps TRBD2 (5 bases). This CDR3 has 16 residues. Trimming cost V 0 bases and J 4 bases, with 14 bases left between them. Per germline, CDR1 LGHNA and CDR2 YNFKEQ.

The genes are TRBV28 and TRBJ1-4; D gene uncertain. Trimming shortened V by 5 bases and J by 0 bases, and 7 bases separated the two germline ends. Per germline, CDR1 MDHEN and CDR2 SYDVKM. The CDR3 has 14 residues. In nucleotides, the CDR3 is TGTGCCAGCAGTCGACCACCAACTAATGAAAAACTGTTTTTT. As protein: CASSRPPTNEKLFF.

This chain joins TRBV4-1 and TRBJ2-3, with TRBD2 identical over 7 bases. J lost 1 base, V lost 2 bases, and 24 bases had no gene match. CDR1 is MGHRA, CDR2 YSYEKL, per germline. The CDR3 totals 22 residues. CDR3: CASSQSSRSRGLTTSRTDTQYF. The CDR3, as DNA: TGCGCCAGCAGCCAAAGCTCAAGATCCCGTGGGCTTACGACTAGCCGCACAGATACGCAGTATTTT.

The chain links TRBV7-7 to TRBJ2-2, with 9 bases aligning to TRBD1. V lost 5 bases to trimming and J lost 5 bases; unmatched junction nucleotides: 6. This CDR3 comprises 15 residues. Germline loops: CDR1 SSHAT, CDR2 FNYEAQ (reference sequence). The CDR3 bases are TGTGCCAGCAGCCCCGGGACAGGGAGTACCGGGGAGCTGTTTTTT. It codes for CASSPGTGSTGELFF. Drawing the rest from reference TRBV7-7 and TRBJ2-2, the complete variable domain is GAGVSQSPRYKVTKRGQDVTLRCDPISSHATLYWYQQALGQGPEFLTYFNYEAQPDKSGLPSDRFSAERPEGSISTLTIQRTEQRDSAMYRCASSPGTGSTGELFFGEGSRLTVL.

The chain has TRBV5-6 and TRBJ1-1; perhaps TRBD1 as D (5 bases). The CDR3 loop spans 11 amino acids. Trimming removed 2 bases from V and 10 bases from J, with 9 bases in between. Germline V gene data show CDR1 as SGHDT and CDR2 as YYEEEE. The CDR3: CASSFAGTAFF. As DNA, the CDR3 is TGTGCCAGCAGCTTTGCGGGGACAGCTTTCTTT.

This sequence joins TRBV11-2 and TRBJ2-2, with TRBD2 identical over 15 bases. With 3 bases clipped from V and 5 bases from J, the junction kept 7 bases outside the gene matches. This CDR3 comprises 18 residues. From germline, CDR1 is SGHAT and CDR2 FQNNGV. The CDR3 DNA reads TGTGCCAGCAGCTTCGGACTAGCGGGAGGGCCTTTTACCGGGGAGCTGTTTTTT. The encoded protein is CASSFGLAGGPFTGELFF.

With regard to this clone: The same CDR3 also results from other DNA sequences found in this sample. The V and J genes are TRBV10-1 and TRBJ1-5; D gene ambiguous. Trimming left V 0 bases short and J 5 bases short, with 5 bases between. This CDR3 spans 13 amino acids. The germline CDR1 and CDR2 sequences are WNHNN and SYGVQD (reference sequence). CDR3 sequence (DNA): TGCGCCAGCAGTGAGTCTGGGGATCAGCCCCAGCATTTT. Protein sequence: CASSESGDQPQHF.

The rearrangement links TRBV9 to TRBJ2-1; D call uncertain. Trimming removed 0 bases at V and 0 bases at J, with 4 bases between. The germline V gene encodes CDR1 SGDLS and CDR2 YYNGEE. The CDR3 has 14 residues. The CDR3 sequence is CASSVAGSYNEQFF. In DNA form, the CDR3 reads TGTGCCAGCAGCGTAGCTGGCTCCTACAATGAGCAGTTCTTC.

The chain recombines TRBV21-1 with TRBJ1-1. TRBV21-1 is shown as a pseudogene. The CDR3 consists of 15 residues. DNA for the CDR3: TGTGCCAGCAGCAACGATGTATTCATGAACACTGAAGCTTTCTTT. Amino acids: CASSNDVFMNTEAFF.

This clone was recorded a few times. The J gene is TRBJ2-3, the V gene TRBV5-1, with 13 bases identical to TRBD2. With 6 bases clipped from V and 5 bases from J, the junction kept 6 bases outside the gene matches. CDR1 SGHRS and CDR2 YFSETQ come from the germline V gene. This CDR3 has 15 amino acids. DNA for the CDR3: TGCGCCAGCAAACGACTAGCGGGAGGCATAGATACGCAGTATTTT. Translating it yields CASKRLAGGIDTQYF. The full variable domain, completed using reference TRBV5-1 and TRBJ2-3, is KAGVTQTPRYLIKTRGQQVTLSCSPISGHRSVSWYQQTPGQGLQFLFEYFSETQRNKGNFPGRFSGRQFSNSRSEMNVSTLELGDSALYLCASKRLAGGIDTQYFGPGTRLTVL.

CDR3 protein: CASSQLPQRQETQYF. Written as DNA, the CDR3 is TGCGCCAGCAGCCAACTCCCCCAGCGGCAAGAGACCCAGTACTTC. This sequence joins TRBV5-1 and TRBJ2-5; maybe TRBD2 (5 bases). The CDR3 is 15 residues long. V lost 4 bases, J lost 2 bases, and 15 bases lay in between. CDR1 SGHRS and CDR2 YFSETQ come from the germline V gene.